Listed below are T cell receptor beta chains from one sample, sequenced in a study of human T cells and chemical hapten exposure. TCRdb re-analysed the RACE reads in MiXCR, keeping a single row per CDR3 protein. The sample contains about 250,000 distinct CDR3 sequences, almost 8% of which appear only once. The sequenced sample was whole blood, obtained in connection with sensitization to the hapten diphenylcyclopropenone (DPC). All receptors come from a man younger than 35 with alopecia areata. Some clones in this sample may be carry-over from other donors' samples. The CDR3 runs from the conserved cysteine through the conserved F or W. D genes are given only for firm matches. Clone size is stated in some rows and not others, as once, few, many or a class when expanded.

size	V	D	length	J	DNA	CDR3
NA	TRBV11-2	TRBD1	17	TRBJ2-3	TGTGCCAGCAGCTTACGATCTACAGGGGGCAAGTCCGATACGCAGTATTTT	CASSLRSTGGKSDTQYF
NA	TRBV7-6	TRBD1	15	TRBJ2-5	TGTGCCAGCAGCTTCATCCGGGACAGGGCAGAGACCCAGTACTTC	CASSFIRDRAETQYF
NA	TRBV11-1	NA	17	TRBJ2-2	TGTGCCAGCAGCTTAGAACCCCCCGGGGGTGTCGCCGGGGAGCTGTTTTTT	CASSLEPPGGVAGELFF
NA	TRBV6-2/TRBV6-3	TRBD2	17	TRBJ2-1	TGTGCCAGCAGTGAAACCCTACTAGCGGGGGGGCAGAATGAGCAGTTCTTC	CASSETLLAGGQNEQFF
NA	TRBV24-1	TRBD1	15	TRBJ1-1	TGTGCCACCCAAGGGACAGGGCGGGATGGAACTGAAGCTTTCTTT	CATQGTGRDGTEAFF
few	TRBV7-2	NA	15	TRBJ2-5	TGTGCCAGCAGCTTAGTGTCGGGGATTAGGGAGACCCAGTACTTC	CASSLVSGIRETQYF
many	TRBV5-1	NA	13	TRBJ2-3	TGCGCCAGCAGCTTGGCCATATCGGATACGCAGTATTTT	CASSLAISDTQYF
few	TRBV6-5	TRBD1	16	TRBJ2-5	TGTGCCAGCAGTTACTTTGGGACAGGGGCGCAAGAGACCCAGTACTTC	CASSYFGTGAQETQYF
few	TRBV5-1	NA	15	TRBJ1-1	TGCGCCAGCAGTCAACCGGGACGCTTGAACACTGAAGCTTTCTTT	CASSQPGRLNTEAFF
NA	TRBV10-3	TRBD2	16	TRBJ2-1	TGTGCCATCAGTGCTGATAGCGGGGGGACTTACAATGAGCAGTTCTTC	CAISADSGGTYNEQFF
few	TRBV12-3/TRBV12-4	NA	14	TRBJ1-3	TGTGCCAGCAGCGGCGGAGCAACTGGAAACACCATATATTTT	CASSGGATGNTIYF
few	TRBV5-1	NA	16	TRBJ2-2	TGCGCCAGCAGAGCCGCCTCAATCGGGACCGGGAGAGAGCTGTTTTTT	CASRAASIGTGRELFF
many	TRBV20-1	NA	10	TRBJ2-3	TGCAGTGCACAACAAGATACGCAGTATTTT	CSAQQDTQYF
NA	TRBV10-1	TRBD2	17	TRBJ2-3	TGCGCCAGCAGTGAGTCGATAGCGCGGGGGGGCCCAGATACGCAGTATTTT	CASSESIARGGPDTQYF
NA	TRBV7-9	NA	13	TRBJ1-3	TGTGCCAGCAGCTTACGGGACATTGGCACCATATATTTT	CASSLRDIGTIYF
NA	TRBV28	NA	15	TRBJ2-3	TGTGCCAGCAGTCGAGGGTCCGGGGCCGCTGATACGCAGTATTTT	CASSRGSGAADTQYF
few	TRBV6-2/TRBV6-3	NA	13	TRBJ2-3	TGTGCCAGCAGTTACGGAGGGGCAGATACGCAGTATTTT	CASSYGGADTQYF
NA	TRBV12-3/TRBV12-4	NA	14	TRBJ2-2	TGTGCCAGCAGTTTTTCCTCAGTTACCGGGGAGCTGTTTTTT	CASSFSSVTGELFF
NA	TRBV3-1	NA	14	TRBJ2-1	TGTGCCAGCAGCCAACGAGGGTCCTACAATGAGCAGTTCTTC	CASSQRGSYNEQFF
NA	TRBV3-1	NA	17	TRBJ1-6	TGTGCCAGCAGCCAAGAAGACCCCGCGATTAAGCGCTCACCCCTCCACTTT	CASSQEDPAIKRSPLHF
few	TRBV7-2	TRBD2	16	TRBJ2-4	TGTGCCAGCAGCGCCGGGCGGGGGGCAGCGCAAGACATTCAGTACTTC	CASSAGRGAAQDIQYF
few	TRBV20-1	TRBD1	15	TRBJ1-5	TGCAGTGCTAGGTGGACAGGGAGGTTGGATCAGCCCCAGCATTTT	CSARWTGRLDQPQHF
few	TRBV29-1	TRBD1	12	TRBJ2-7	TGCAGCGCTTGGACAGGGGGCGACGAGCAGTACTTC	CSAWTGGDEQYF
few	TRBV20-1	NA	11	TRBJ2-7	TGCAGTGCCAGGACATCCTACGAGCAGTACTTC	CSARTSYEQYF
NA	TRBV7-9	NA	12	TRBJ1-1	TGTGCCAGCCCCTCCCGGGACACTGAAGCTTTCTTT	CASPSRDTEAFF
few	TRBV29-1	NA	12	TRBJ1-2	TGCAGCGTAATTAAGGGAAGCTATGGCTACACCTTC	CSVIKGSYGYTF
once	TRBV6-1	TRBD1	13	TRBJ1-4	TGTGCCAGCAGGGGACAGGGGAGTGAAAAACTGTTTTTT	CASRGQGSEKLFF
few	TRBV6-2/TRBV6-3	NA	17	TRBJ2-6	TGTGCCAGCAGTCAAGATGAGAGGAGCGCTGGGGCCAACGTCCTGACTTTC	CASSQDERSAGANVLTF
NA	TRBV25-1	NA	14	TRBJ2-2	TGTGTCAGCAGTATCGCAGGGGTCACCGGGGAGCTGTTTTTT	CVSSIAGVTGELFF
few	TRBV5-1	NA	13	TRBJ1-2	TGCGCCAGCAGGACAGAAGATAACTATGGCTACACCTTC	CASRTEDNYGYTF
NA	TRBV18	TRBD1	17	TRBJ2-3	TGTGCCAGCTCCTGGGACAGGGGGCTGTTTCGCGCAGATACGCAGTATTTT	CASSWDRGLFRADTQYF
few	TRBV12-3/TRBV12-4	NA	14	TRBJ2-5	TGTGCCAGCAGTTTATCTCAGGTCTGGGAGACCCAGTACTTC	CASSLSQVWETQYF
NA	TRBV20-1	TRBD1	14	TRBJ2-7	TGCAGTGCCCAACCCGGGACAGGGTCCTACGAGCAGTACTTC	CSAQPGTGSYEQYF
few	TRBV5-6	NA	14	TRBJ1-1	TGTGCCAGCAGCTTCTCTAGCCTGCGTGGTGGAGCTTTCTTT	CASSFSSLRGGAFF
few	TRBV29-1	NA	12	TRBJ1-1	TGCAGCGTTGGGGGCGCGGACACTGAAGCTTTCTTT	CSVGGADTEAFF
NA	TRBV7-9	TRBD1	15	TRBJ1-6	TGTGCCAGCAGCTTAGTACAGGGGGCTAATTCACCCCTCCACTTT	CASSLVQGANSPLHF
few	TRBV7-2	TRBD1	15	TRBJ2-2	TGTGCCAGCAGCACCAAGACAGGGGCGGCCGGGGAGCTGTTTTTT	CASSTKTGAAGELFF
NA	TRBV4-3	NA	17	TRBJ2-7	TGCGCCAGCAGCCCCTCCTCCACTTCCTCCGGGACCTACGAGCAGTACTTC	CASSPSSTSSGTYEQYF
many	TRBV11-2	TRBD1	15	TRBJ1-2	TGTGCCAGCAGGGGAGGGGACAGGGATATCTATGGCTACACCTTC	CASRGGDRDIYGYTF
many	TRBV7-2	NA	13	TRBJ1-2	TGTGCCAGCAGCCCTTTCCTGGACTATGGCTACACCTTC	CASSPFLDYGYTF
NA	TRBV20-1	NA	14	TRBJ1-6	TGCAGTGCGGCAGACACAGGGTGGAATTCACCCCTCCACTTT	CSAADTGWNSPLHF
many	TRBV24-1	NA	16	TRBJ2-1	TGTGCCACCAGTGATGCTGAACAGGGTAACCGTGGTGAGCAGTTCTTC	CATSDAEQGNRGEQFF
NA	TRBV2	TRBD1	18	TRBJ1-4	TGTGCCAGCAGTGAAATGACCAGGGGGCGGGTAACTAATGAAAAACTGTTTTTT	CASSEMTRGRVTNEKLFF
many	TRBV7-9	NA	13	TRBJ1-1	TGTGCCAGCAGCTTAGATCGGGCAGCTCGAGCTTTCTTT	CASSLDRAARAFF
many	TRBV5-6	TRBD1	18	TRBJ1-1	TGTGCCAGCAGCTTGTTTATTTGGGACAGGGGCCAGAACACTGAAGCTTTCTTT	CASSLFIWDRGQNTEAFF
NA	TRBV10-3	NA	15	TRBJ1-5	TGTGCCATCAGTGAGTCGGGCGGTACGAATCAGCCCCAGCATTTT	CAISESGGTNQPQHF
few	TRBV7-6	NA	15	TRBJ2-7	TGTGCCAGCAGCTTAGTAGTTGCGGGATTCGACGAGCAGTACTTC	CASSLVVAGFDEQYF
few	TRBV11-2	TRBD1	15	TRBJ1-4	TGTGCCAGCAGCTCTAACAGGGGGCGAGGTGAAAAACTGTTTTTT	CASSSNRGRGEKLFF